A selection of T cell receptor beta chains follows, all from one sample in a study of blood T cell repertoires in COVID-19. Sequencing used immunoSEQ multiplex PCR; TCRdb keeps in-frame clones, though not all of them. This table has some 81,000 clones, 90% appearing once. What was sequenced was peripheral blood. The receptor source for this set is a woman aged 50 to 60 in a cohort sampled during active COVID-19. The CDR3 runs from the conserved cysteine through the conserved F or W. D genes are given only for firm matches.

D | J | length | V | CDR3
NA | TRBJ1-6 | 14 | TRBV7-6 | CASSLGSANSPLHF
TRBD1 | TRBJ1-3 | 18 | TRBV30 | CAWSYAGGAGPFGNTIYF
NA | TRBJ1-2 | 15 | TRBV15 | CATSRDRTDFYGYTF
TRBD2 | TRBJ2-2 | 16 | TRBV2 | CASSETGGTNTGELFF
TRBD2 | TRBJ2-5 | 17 | TRBV27 | CATRRTSGRGGPETQYF
TRBD1 | TRBJ1-2 | 14 | TRBV7-9 | CASSITGVTDGYTF
TRBD1 | TRBJ2-7 | 18 | TRBV28 | CASRPRTGTATLSYEQYF
TRBD1 | TRBJ1-1 | 13 | TRBV7-9 | CASSSRQGIEAFF
TRBD1 | TRBJ1-2 | 16 | TRBV18 | CASSLRDRALTNGYTF
NA | TRBJ2-5 | 14 | TRBV21-1 | CASSKVGEQETQYF
TRBD2 | TRBJ2-1 | 16 | TRBV3-1/TRBV3-2 | CASSQAPTSGHGGQFF
NA | TRBJ1-1 | 15 | TRBV18 | CASSPRDSGGTEAFF
TRBD2 | TRBJ2-1 | 15 | TRBV19 | CASRLAGGLENEQFF
NA | TRBJ1-5 | 15 | TRBV15 | CATSNGTNSNQPQHF
NA | TRBJ1-1 | 15 | TRBV7-9 | CASSTGRGRNTEAFF
NA | TRBJ1-5 | 16 | TRBV3-1/TRBV3-2 | CASSQGRGASNQPQHF
NA | TRBJ2-1 | 16 | TRBV19 | CASSLDGELPYNEQFF
TRBD2 | TRBJ2-5 | 20 | TRBV12-5 | CASGLRRLAGGPSRQETQYF
NA | TRBJ2-3 | 16 | TRBV27 | CASSSFIGGSTDTQYF
TRBD1 | TRBJ1-2 | 14 | TRBV28 | CASSSDREDYGYTF
TRBD1 | TRBJ2-1 | 12 | TRBV6-5 | CATLRGGGEQFF
NA | TRBJ2-1 | 11 | TRBV12-3/TRBV12-4 | CASSQNNEQFF
TRBD1 | TRBJ2-3 | 14 | TRBV29-1 | CSVPQGASADTQYF
TRBD1 | TRBJ2-2 | 15 | TRBV5-1 | CASSWGSGGNGELFF
TRBD1 | TRBJ1-1 | 15 | TRBV5-6 | CASSLRTGMNTEAFF
NA | TRBJ2-1 | 15 | TRBV5-1 | CASSLDGSSYNEQFF
TRBD2 | TRBJ2-1 | 17 | TRBV15 | CATSRIGSGSRENEQFF
NA | TRBJ2-7 | 14 | TRBV28 | CASSLSRGTYEQYF
NA | TRBJ2-3 | 17 | TRBV7-3 | CASSSLPLAELTDTQYF
TRBD1 | TRBJ1-2 | 15 | TRBV28 | CASSLHLQGAGGYTF
TRBD2 | TRBJ2-1 | 13 | TRBV28 | CASSLGGMNEQFF
TRBD1 | TRBJ2-5 | 14 | TRBV7-9 | CASSAGQGWETQYF
TRBD2 | TRBJ2-7 | 18 | TRBV28 | CASSLGLAGGGHINEQYF
NA | TRBJ1-4 | 14 | TRBV7-9 | CASSSHYTNEKLFF
TRBD2 | TRBJ2-7 | 15 | TRBV7-2 | CASSLTTGRDYEQYF
NA | TRBJ1-6 | 18 | TRBV19 | CASSQSGNGVGDNSPLHF
NA | TRBJ1-1 | 15 | TRBV27 | CASSLFPTGNTEAFF
TRBD2 | TRBJ2-2 | 13 | TRBV19 | CATLTSNAGELFF
TRBD1 | TRBJ1-5 | 17 | TRBV19 | CASREGPRQGLHQPQHF
NA | TRBJ2-7 | 10 | TRBV20-1 | CSASGNEQYF
NA | TRBJ1-2 | 13 | TRBV19 | CASSPSVMEGYTF
NA | TRBJ2-2 | 15 | TRBV4-1 | CASSQGADNTGELFF
NA | TRBJ2-1 | 14 | TRBV19 | CASTLLGLGNEQFF
NA | TRBJ1-5 | 14 | TRBV30 | CAWSGGRRGQPQHF
NA | TRBJ1-2 | 16 | TRBV21-1 | CASSPEPHSLKYGYTF
NA | TRBJ1-1 | 17 | TRBV5-1 | CASSLNQRKVLNTEAFF
TRBD2 | TRBJ2-3 | 14 | TRBV9 | CASSETSRESLLYF
NA | TRBJ1-5 | 14 | TRBV27 | CASSLARFNQPQHF
NA | TRBJ1-2 | 14 | TRBV19 | CARGKGRWGYGYTF
NA | TRBJ2-7 | 16 | TRBV27 | CASTLRGARGLYEQYF
TRBD1 | TRBJ1-6 | 18 | TRBV23-1 | CASSHAPLRGRGNSPLHF
NA | TRBJ1-1 | 15 | TRBV7-8 | CASSLAQGKGTEAFF
NA | TRBJ2-1 | 13 | TRBV7-9 | CASTLGTSNEQFF
TRBD1 | TRBJ2-2 | 17 | TRBV27 | CASTIRRTGTNTGELFF
TRBD2 | TRBJ2-7 | 14 | TRBV3-1/TRBV3-2 | CASSPPGGAYEQYF